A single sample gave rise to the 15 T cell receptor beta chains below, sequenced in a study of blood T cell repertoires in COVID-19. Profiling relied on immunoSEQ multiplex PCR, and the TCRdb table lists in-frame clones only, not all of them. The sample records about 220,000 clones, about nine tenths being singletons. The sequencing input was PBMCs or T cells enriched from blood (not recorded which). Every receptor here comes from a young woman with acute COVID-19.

The CDR3, as DNA: TGTGCCAGCAGCCAAACGAGGACAGGGGAAGTAGAGACCCAGTACTTC. Its protein product is CASSQTRTGEVETQYF. V usage is TRBV14 and J usage is TRBJ2-5; 9 nucleotides agree with TRBD1. Germline V gives CDR1 SGHDN, CDR2 FVKESK. V dropped 2 bases and J dropped 4; count of bases not matched to a gene: 8. The CDR3 loop spans 16 amino acids.

The CDR3 region is CASSPRGQGDSPLHF. The CDR3 DNA reads as TGTGCCAGCAGCCCAAGGGGACAGGGGGATTCACCCCTCCACTTT. The chain is built from TRBV7-8 and TRBJ1-6; 11 nucleotides line up with TRBD1. The CDR3 sequence is 15 residues long. Germline V gene data show CDR1 as SGHVS and CDR2 as FQNEAQ. V trimming: 5 bases; J trimming: 8 bases; junction bases outside the gene matches: 5.

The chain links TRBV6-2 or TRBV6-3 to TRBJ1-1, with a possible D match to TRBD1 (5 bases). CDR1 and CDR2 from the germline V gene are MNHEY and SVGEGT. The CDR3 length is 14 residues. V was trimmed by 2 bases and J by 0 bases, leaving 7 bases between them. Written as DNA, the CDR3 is TGTGCCAGCAGTTACAAGGGGATGAACACTGAAGCTTTCTTT. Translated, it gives CASSYKGMNTEAFF.

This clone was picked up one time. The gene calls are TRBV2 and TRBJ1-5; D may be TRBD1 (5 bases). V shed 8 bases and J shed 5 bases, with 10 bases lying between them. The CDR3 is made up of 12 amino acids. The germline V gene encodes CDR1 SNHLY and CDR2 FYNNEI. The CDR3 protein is CASGWGDQPQHF. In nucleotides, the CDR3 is TGTGCCAGCGGTTGGGGGGATCAGCCCCAGCATTTT. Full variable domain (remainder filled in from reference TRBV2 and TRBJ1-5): EPEVTQTPSHQVTQMGQEVILRCVPISNHLYFYWYRQILGQKVEFLVSFYNNEISEKSEIFDDQFSVERPDGSNFTLKIRSTKLEDSAMYFCASGWGDQPQHFGDGTRLSIL.

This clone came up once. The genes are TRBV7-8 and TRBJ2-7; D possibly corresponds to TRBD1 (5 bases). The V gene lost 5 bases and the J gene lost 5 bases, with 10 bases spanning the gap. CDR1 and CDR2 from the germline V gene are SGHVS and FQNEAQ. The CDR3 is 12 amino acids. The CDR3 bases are TGTGCCAGCAGCCTCCAGGGTGACGAGCAGTACTTC. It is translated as CASSLQGDEQYF.

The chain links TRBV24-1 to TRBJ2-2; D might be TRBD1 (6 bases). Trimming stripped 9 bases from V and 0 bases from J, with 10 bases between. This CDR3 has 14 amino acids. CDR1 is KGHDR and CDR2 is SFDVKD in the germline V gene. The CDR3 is CATGTKSNTGELFF. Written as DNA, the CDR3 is TGTGCCACCGGGACAAAGTCGAACACCGGGGAGCTGTTTTTT.

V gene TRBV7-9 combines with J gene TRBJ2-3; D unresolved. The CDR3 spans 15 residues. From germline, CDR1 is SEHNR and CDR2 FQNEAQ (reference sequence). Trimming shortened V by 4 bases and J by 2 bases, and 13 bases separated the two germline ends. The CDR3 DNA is TGTGCCAGCAGCTCCCCCAAATACACCACAGATACGCAGTATTTT. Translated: CASSSPKYTTDTQYF. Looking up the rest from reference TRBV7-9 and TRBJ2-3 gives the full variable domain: DTGVSQNPRHKITKRGQNVTFRCDPISEHNRLYWYRQTLGQGPEFLTYFQNEAQLEKSRLLSDRFSAERPKGSFSTLEIQRTEQGDSAMYLCASSSPKYTTDTQYFGPGTRLTVL.

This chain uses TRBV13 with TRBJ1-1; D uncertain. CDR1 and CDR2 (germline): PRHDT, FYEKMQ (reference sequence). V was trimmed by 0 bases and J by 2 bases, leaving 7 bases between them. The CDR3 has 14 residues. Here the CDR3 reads CASSLGASNTEAFF. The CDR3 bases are TGTGCCAGCAGCTTAGGGGCCTCTAACACTGAAGCTTTCTTT.

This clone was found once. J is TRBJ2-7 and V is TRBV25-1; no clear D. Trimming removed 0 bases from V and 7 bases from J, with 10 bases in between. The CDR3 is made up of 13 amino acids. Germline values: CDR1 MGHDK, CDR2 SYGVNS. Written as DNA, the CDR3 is TGTGCCAGCAGTGAATATTTCGAGGAAGAGCAGTACTTC. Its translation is CASSEYFEEEQYF.

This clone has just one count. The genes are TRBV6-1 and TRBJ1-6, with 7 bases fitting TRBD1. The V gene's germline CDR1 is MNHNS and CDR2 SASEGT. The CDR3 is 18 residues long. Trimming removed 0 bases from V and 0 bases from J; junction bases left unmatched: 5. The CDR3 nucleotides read TGTGCCAGCAGTGAAGCGACAGGGATGGGCTCCTATAATTCACCCCTCCACTTT. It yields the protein CASSEATGMGSYNSPLHF.

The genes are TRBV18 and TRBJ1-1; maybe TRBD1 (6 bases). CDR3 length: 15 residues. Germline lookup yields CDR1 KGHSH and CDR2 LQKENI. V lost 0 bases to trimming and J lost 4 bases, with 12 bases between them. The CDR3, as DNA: TGTGCCAGCTCACCACCTTTCCGAGGGGGCACTGAAGCTTTCTTT. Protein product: CASSPPFRGGTEAFF.

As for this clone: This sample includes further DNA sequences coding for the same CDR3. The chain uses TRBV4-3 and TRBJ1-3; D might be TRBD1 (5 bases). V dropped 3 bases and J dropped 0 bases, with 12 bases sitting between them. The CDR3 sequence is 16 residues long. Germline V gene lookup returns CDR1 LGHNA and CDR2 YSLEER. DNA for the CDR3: TGCGCCAGCAGCCAGCGAAGACAGTCCTCTGGAAACACCATATATTTT. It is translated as CASSQRRQSSGNTIYF.

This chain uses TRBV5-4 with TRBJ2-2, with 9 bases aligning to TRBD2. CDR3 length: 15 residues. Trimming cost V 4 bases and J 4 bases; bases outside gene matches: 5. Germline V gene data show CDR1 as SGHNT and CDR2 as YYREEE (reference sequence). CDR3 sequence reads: CASSGGGGVTGELFF. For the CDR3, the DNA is TGTGCCAGCAGCGGTGGCGGGGGGGTCACCGGGGAGCTGTTTTTT.

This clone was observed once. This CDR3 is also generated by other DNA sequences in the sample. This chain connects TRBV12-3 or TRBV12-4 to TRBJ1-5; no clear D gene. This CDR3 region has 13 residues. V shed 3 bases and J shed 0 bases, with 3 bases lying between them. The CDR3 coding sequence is TGTGCCAGCAGTTTTAGTAGCAATCAGCCCCAGCATTTT. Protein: CASSFSSNQPQHF.

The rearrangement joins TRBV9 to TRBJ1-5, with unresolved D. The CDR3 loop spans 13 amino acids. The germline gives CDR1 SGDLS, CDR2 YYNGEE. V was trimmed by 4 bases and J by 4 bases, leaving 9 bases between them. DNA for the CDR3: TGTGCCAGCAGCTGTTTACAGAATCAGCCCCAGCATTTT. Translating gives CASSCLQNQPQHF.